This TCR beta chain was retrieved from a study of OX40 agonist ivuxolimab in advanced cancers. The CDR3 totals 12 residues. CDR1 and CDR2 (germline): SQVTM, ANQGSEA. The germline V and J ends were trimmed by 3 bases and 8 bases, with 13 bases remaining between them. Study conclusions and caveats: Low levels of normalized T-cell clonal expansion also appeared in some nonresponders.

In regard to this clone: Its antigen remains unknown.

The table came from immunoSEQ multiplex PCR; TCRdb's copy has only in-frame clones and leaves some out. Seen here are under 85,000 clones, less than 85% observed once, and the top ten hold 0.83%. This receptor was obtained from an adult with an advanced solid tumor such as melanoma, head and neck, liver or kidney cancer. This sequence joins TRBV29-1 and TRBJ1-2; D perhaps matches TRBD1 (6 bases). The sample here was CD4+ or CD8+ T cells sorted from blood, taken in a trial of the OX40 agonist ivuxolimab. Here the CDR3 DNA reads TGCAGCGTTGATAGTACAGGGAACGGCTACACCTTC. This sequence encodes CSVDSTGNGYTF.